The 25 T cell receptor beta chains below were found in one sample sequenced in a study of identical twins. TCRdb analysed the 5' RACE reads with MiXCR anew, one entry per CDR3 protein. The repertoire holds hundreds of thousands of distinct CDR3 sequences, about 20% seen once, with around 13% in the top ten. The same sample was also studied in work on T cells expressing NK-cell markers.

Specimen: PBMCs. The receptors were gathered from a woman aged 18-29 years in good health.

This chain connects TRBV20-1 to TRBJ1-2; TRBD1 matches 10 bases. Losses at the gene ends were 6 bases for V and 2 bases for J; bases not matched to a gene: 12. In germline, CDR1 is DFQATT, CDR2 SNEGSKA (reference sequence). CDR3 length: 16 residues. This chain's CDR3 is CSARRGDRGTNYGYTF. The DNA for the CDR3 is TGCAGTGCCCGTCGTGGGGACAGGGGAACGAACTATGGCTACACCTTC.

The rearrangement joins TRBV4-2 to TRBJ2-7; 12 bases line up with TRBD2. The CDR3 extends over 16 amino acids. Germline V gives CDR1 LGHNA, CDR2 YNFKEQ. V trimming: 1 base; J trimming: 5 bases; junction bases outside the gene matches: 6. This CDR3 reads CASSQGDLAGGNEQYF. Here the CDR3 DNA reads TGTGCCAGCAGCCAAGGGGACCTAGCGGGGGGGAACGAGCAGTACTTC.

This clonotype occurred a few times. This rearrangement joins TRBV4-3 to TRBJ2-3; no clear D gene. The length of the CDR3 is 14 residues. Germline CDR1 is LGHNA and CDR2 is YSLEER. With 0 bases removed from V and 6 bases from J, the gap between germline ends came to 10 bases. In DNA form, the CDR3 reads TGCGCCAGCAGCCAAGATATCCCGCGGGATACGCAGTATTTT. Residues: CASSQDIPRDTQYF.

The chain uses TRBV5-4 and TRBJ2-3, with 9 bases aligning to TRBD2. The V segment lost 1 base and the J segment 0 bases; nucleotides outside the gene matches: 6. CDR3 length: 17 amino acids. Germline V gene sequence: CDR1 SGHNT, CDR2 YYREEE (reference sequence). The CDR3 DNA reads TGTGCCAGCAGCTTGAGCCCTAGCGGGGTAAGCACAGATACGCAGTATTTT. Its protein product is CASSLSPSGVSTDTQYF.

V and J are TRBV5-7 and TRBJ2-7; D gene uncertain. TRBV5-7 is sorted into the ORF group, with uncertain function. Trimming took 1 base from V and 3 from J, leaving 8 bases between them. The CDR3 consists of 13 residues. The CDR3 region has the DNA TGTGCCAGCAGCTTGCATGAAAGCTACGAGCAGTACTTC. Encoded protein: CASSLHESYEQYF.

This clonotype was picked up a small number of times. The rearrangement uses TRBV4-2 and TRBJ2-6; D is possibly TRBD1 or TRBD2 (5 bases each). Looked up from germline, CDR1 is LGHNA and CDR2 is YNFKEQ. The CDR3 length is 17 residues. V was cut by 4 bases and J by 4 bases, with 17 bases left in between. The CDR3 sequence is CASSPEGSAWGANVLTF. CDR3 DNA: TGTGCCAGCAGCCCCGAGGGGTCGGCGTGGGGGGCCAACGTCCTGACTTTC.

The J gene is TRBJ2-1, the V gene TRBV20-1, with TRBD2 matching over 8 bases. Germline CDR1 DFQATT, CDR2 SNEGSKA (reference sequence). Trimming cost V 0 bases and J 7 bases; bases outside gene matches: 8. This CDR3 contains 15 residues. The CDR3 here is CSARDFMREVNEQFF. CDR3 DNA: TGCAGTGCTAGAGATTTTATGCGGGAGGTTAATGAGCAGTTCTTC.

This clonotype was seen a few times. J is TRBJ2-1 and V is TRBV12-3 or TRBV12-4, with D possibly matching TRBD1 (5 bases). Trimming removed 7 bases at V and 6 bases at J, with 16 bases between. There are 14 residues in the CDR3. The CDR3 coding sequence is TGTGCCAGCAATTCAGTTGGGGCTTCCAATGAGCAGTTCTTC. This encodes CASNSVGASNEQFF.

The V gene is TRBV6-2 or TRBV6-3, the J gene TRBJ2-5, with TRBD2 as a possible D gene (5 bases). Trimming took off 7 bases at V and 5 bases at J, with 8 bases between the two ends. This CDR3 has 11 residues. The germline gives CDR1 MNHEY, CDR2 SVGEGT. The CDR3 is CASIGGETQYF. In DNA, the CDR3 is TGTGCCAGCATAGGCGGGGAGACCCAGTACTTC.

J is TRBJ2-7 and V is TRBV7-2, with TRBD2 matching over 7 bases. CDR1 is SGHTA and CDR2 is FQGNSA in the germline V gene. The junction had 7 bases not matched to a gene; V was cut back by 5 bases and J by 3 bases. The CDR3 is 14 residues long. The CDR3 nucleotides read TGTGCCAGCAGCCCCGGACTAGAAATCTACGAGCAGTACTTC. Its translation: CASSPGLEIYEQYF.

This clonotype was found a few times. V and J are TRBV20-1 and TRBJ1-1; D ambiguous. CDR1 and CDR2 from the germline V gene are DFQATT and SNEGSKA (reference sequence). This CDR3 has 14 residues. The ends were cut back, 2 bases at V and 7 bases at J, with 17 bases in the middle. In nucleotides, the CDR3 is TGCAGTGCTAGAATACCCGGCCGACCAGGTGAAGCTTTCTTT. Protein sequence: CSARIPGRPGEAFF.

This clonotype appeared a few times. The chain links TRBV6-1 to TRBJ1-1; 8 bases agree with TRBD1. The V gene's germline CDR1 is MNHNS and CDR2 SASEGT. The trim removed 11 bases at V and 0 bases at J, leaving 5 bases unmatched. The CDR3 consists of 13 residues. The chain's CDR3 is CAAYRGMNTEAFF. In DNA form, the CDR3 reads TGTGCCGCGTACAGGGGGATGAACACTGAAGCTTTCTTT.

This chain joins TRBV10-3 and TRBJ2-1; perhaps TRBD2 as D (6 bases). Between the trimmed V and J ends, which lost 10 bases and 2 bases, there was a span of 12 bases. The V gene's germline CDR1 is ENHRY and CDR2 SYGVKD. This CDR3 contains 13 residues. As DNA, the CDR3 is TGTGCCACCAACACGGGGGCCTACAATGAGCAGTTCTTC. Translation gives CATNTGAYNEQFF.

This chain links TRBV20-1 with TRBJ2-1; TRBD2 is a possible D gene (6 bases). V was shortened by 7 bases and J by 1 base, with 20 bases between the two germline ends. The CDR3 has 16 residues. CDR1 and CDR2 (germline): DFQATT, SNEGSKA (reference sequence). CDR3 loop: CSVQAWLAHSYNEQFF. DNA for the CDR3: TGCAGTGTCCAAGCATGGCTAGCGCATTCCTACAATGAGCAGTTCTTC.

Ten or more counts support this clonotype. V is TRBV12-3 or TRBV12-4 and J is TRBJ2-7, with no clear D. With 9 bases removed from V and 6 bases from J, the gap between germline ends came to 12 bases. The CDR3 extends over 11 amino acids. The CDR3 is CASVRACEQYF. The CDR3 DNA is TGTGCCAGTGTAAGGGCCTGCGAGCAGTACTTC.

This clonotype was picked up a small number of times. The genes are TRBV12-3 or TRBV12-4 and TRBJ1-5; the D is unclear. CDR3 length equals 16 residues. Trimming pared 3 bases from V and 6 bases from J, leaving 18 bases between. CDR3 sequence (DNA): TGTGCCAGCAGTTTGGGCCTTATTGGGCTAGGTCAGCCCCAGCATTTT. Protein product: CASSLGLIGLGQPQHF.

The chain links TRBV12-3 or TRBV12-4 to TRBJ1-2; D might be TRBD1 (5 bases). The germline V and J ends were trimmed by 10 bases and 5 bases, with 17 bases remaining between them. The CDR3 length is 13 residues. The CDR3 loop reads CATATDPGYGYTF. Written as DNA, the CDR3 is TGTGCCACCGCGACAGACCCTGGGTATGGCTACACCTTC.

The V call is TRBV12-3 or TRBV12-4, the J call TRBJ2-1; D remains ambiguous. The CDR3 runs 15 residues. V was trimmed by 5 bases and J by 4 bases, leaving 15 bases between them. The CDR3 DNA follows: TGTGCCAGCAGTCCCACCCAGGCGGATTACAATGAGCAGTTCTTC. It specifies CASSPTQADYNEQFF.

The J gene is TRBJ2-7, the V gene TRBV3-1, with D maybe TRBD2 (6 bases). This CDR3 has 16 amino acids. From germline, CDR1 is LGHDT and CDR2 YNNKEL (reference sequence). The V end lost 0 bases, the J end lost 4 bases, and 16 bases lay between the germline ends. CDR3 residues: CASSQDHRRANYEQYF. The CDR3, as DNA: TGTGCCAGCAGCCAAGATCATAGGAGGGCCAATTACGAGCAGTACTTC.

This clonotype was recorded a few times. This rearrangement joins TRBV12-3 or TRBV12-4 to TRBJ1-2, with D possibly matching TRBD1 (5 bases). Trimming stripped 2 bases from V and 2 bases from J, with 12 bases between. The length of the CDR3 is 15 residues. CDR3 bases: TGTGCCAGCAGTTTATGGCGGGGCTTCAACTATGGCTACACCTTC. It specifies CASSLWRGFNYGYTF.

This clonotype was picked up a small number of times. This chain joins TRBV7-3 and TRBJ2-7; 7 nucleotides line up with TRBD1. V shed 3 bases and J 6 bases; nucleotides not matched to a gene: 8. This CDR3 comprises 14 residues. CDR1 is SGHTA, CDR2 FQGTGA, per germline. The CDR3 nucleotides are TGTGCCAGCAGCTTGGGCACAGGGGCGGTCGAGCAGTACTTC. Amino acids: CASSLGTGAVEQYF.

The chain combines TRBV11-2 with TRBJ2-1; D is undetermined. The CDR3 has 11 residues. V dropped 6 bases and J dropped 8 bases, with 8 bases sitting between them. Germline loops: CDR1 SGHAT, CDR2 FQNNGV. CDR3 residues: CASRQRDEQFF. The CDR3 DNA reads TGTGCCAGCAGGCAAAGAGATGAGCAGTTCTTC. Using reference TRBV11-2 and TRBJ2-1 for the parts outside the CDR3, the full variable domain is EAGVAQSPRYKIIEKRQSVAFWCNPISGHATLYWYQQILGQGPKLLIQFQNNGVVDDSQLPKDRFSAERLKGVDSTLKIQPAKLEDSAVYLCASRQRDEQFFGPGTRLTVL.

The genes are TRBV12-3 or TRBV12-4 and TRBJ2-7; 7 bases fit TRBD1. J lost 3 bases, V lost 4 bases, and 9 bases had no gene match. The CDR3 extends over 15 amino acids. The CDR3 region is CASSSGTVAIYEQYF. In DNA, the CDR3 is TGTGCCAGCAGTTCCGGGACAGTAGCTATCTACGAGCAGTACTTC.

The V gene is TRBV7-9, the J gene TRBJ2-3, with no clear D. The length of the CDR3 is 13 residues. Between the trimmed V and J ends, which lost 2 bases and 2 bases, there was a span of 5 bases. Germline V lookup: CDR1 SEHNR, CDR2 FQNEAQ (reference sequence). Here the CDR3 reads CASSLSDTDTQYF. The CDR3 DNA sequence: TGTGCCAGCAGCTTATCCGACACAGATACGCAGTATTTT.

This chain connects TRBV29-1 to TRBJ2-1, with 14 bases identical to TRBD2. Germline-derived CDR1 and CDR2 are SQVTM and ANQGSEA. The V gene end was trimmed by 6 bases and the J gene end by 10 bases; junction bases not matched to a gene: 8. This CDR3 has 14 residues. The CDR3 DNA reads as TGCAGCGTCTACGGACTAGCGGGAGGTGGGGAGCAGTTCTTC. Encoded protein: CSVYGLAGGGEQFF.